The rows below give T cell receptor beta chains drawn from one sample of a study of blood T cell repertoires in COVID-19. Measured with immunoSEQ multiplex PCR; TCRdb has only the in-frame clones, and not every one. There are 650,000 to 800,000 clones in the sample; approximately 90% occur only once, and approximately 0.25% lies in the top ten. Sequencing was done on a sample of peripheral blood. These receptors all come from a woman between 18 and 29 years old with acute or convalescent COVID-19. CDR3s leave out the opening cysteine and the closing phenylalanine or tryptophan. D genes are given only for firm matches.

d_call	v_call	cdr3_aa
TRBD1	TRBV15	ATSLHRDRVDNEQF
NA	TRBV19	ASTINRVADTQY
NA	TRBV9	ASSVDLDMNSPLH
NA	TRBV5-1	ASSLLDYEQF
NA	TRBV3-1/TRBV3-2	ASSPDSPYYGYT
NA	TRBV6-7	ASSHYGEGQPQH
NA	TRBV4-1	ASSPFSLNLAKNIQY
NA	TRBV27	ASSFRGISGGILSGYT
NA	TRBV5-8	ASSLRGSRTEAF
NA	TRBV6-5	ASSYGTSPRGYT
NA	TRBV6-5	ASRLQGTGAYGYT
NA	TRBV6-5	ASSSPAWGPGNTIY
TRBD1	TRBV11-2	ASSNRDRGPYEQY
TRBD1	TRBV27	ASSLPGGTEAF
NA	TRBV6-6	ASTYDRPSYNEQF
TRBD1	TRBV4-2	ASSQTTGDSGEAF
NA	TRBV10-3	AISGGTASEQY
TRBD2	TRBV7-2	ASSNIRTSWETQY
TRBD2	TRBV4-1	ASSQGEVAGVQDTQY
NA	TRBV5-1	ASSLAGSFDLTGGYT
TRBD1	TRBV9	ASSVGDRGYQETQY
TRBD2	TRBV4-1	ASSQDNSLAGGNEQY
TRBD1	TRBV5-1	ASSPSGQGVGQPQH
TRBD1	TRBV3-1/TRBV3-2	ASNRGGSNQPQH
TRBD1	TRBV15	ATSIRGQGLSPLH
NA	TRBV18	ASSPPSRGGTEAF
NA	TRBV6-2/TRBV6-3	ASSPDGGTEAF
NA	TRBV6-5	ASSLARVYEQY
NA	TRBV5-1	ASSSGGPTEAF
NA	TRBV27	ASSFRDSSTDTQY
TRBD2	TRBV4-1	ASSQVPAGGKGEQF
NA	TRBV27	ASSFFGEQY
TRBD1	TRBV5-1	ASSLARGSTDTQY
NA	TRBV14	ASSQDGSRNTEAF
NA	TRBV4-1	ASGISSGNTEAF
TRBD2	TRBV19	ASRKTASGATDTQY
NA	TRBV7-3	ASSPSPGSYEQY
TRBD1	TRBV9	ASSVQGVQDTEAF
TRBD1	TRBV28	ASSWSDRTNQPQH
NA	TRBV30	AWSTGFTEAF
NA	TRBV9	ASSVEKGGNTIY
TRBD1	TRBV12-5	ASGDRGNEQY
NA	TRBV4-3	ASSQENAGVTGELF
NA	TRBV7-9	ASSRTGEGAKNIQY
NA	TRBV27	ASSSLDGSNQPQH
TRBD1	TRBV4-1	ASSPEGADEKLF
NA	TRBV5-6	ASSSAGSGYRGIYKAF
NA	TRBV12-3/TRBV12-4	ASSLGQNTEAF
NA	TRBV10-3	AISESLATPGREAF
NA	TRBV5-6	ASSPLQETQY
NA	TRBV27	ASKGLGGKAEAF